This T cell receptor beta chain appears in the sequencing data of a study of cytomegalovirus exposure and HLA in healthy donors. With 60 Vbeta and 13 Jbeta primers, the PCR was carried out. Repertoires were generated with immunoSEQ multiplex PCR, while TCRdb's copy carries only in-frame clones and drops some. Among 90,000 to 120,000 clones listed, around 80% were seen once. About this clone itself: Its antigen is currently unknown.

Germline V gives CDR1 MNHEY, CDR2 SMNVEV (reference sequence). V lost 0 bases and J lost 0, with 15 bases in between. The CDR3 sequence is 18 residues long. Points from the study as a whole: Most of the TCR beta V segments (in an earlier analysis) were productive either about 90% or about 30% of the time. The study found most TCR sequences rare, yet found some public TCRs in many donors. A later analysis, which compared TCR beta chains of equal frequency, found the HLA-associated ones more clonally expanded. Researchers had no immune exposure information except CMV serostatus available.

The chain employs TRBV27 and TRBJ2-1, with a weak D call TRBD2 (6 bases). This TCR derives from a woman aged 40 to 49 in good health and CMV-seronegative. The sequenced sample was PBMCs. Here the CDR3 DNA reads TGTGCCAGCAGTTTATCTCCGCCCTCCGGGGGCTCCTACAATGAGCAGTTCTTC. Its protein product is CASSLSPPSGGSYNEQFF.